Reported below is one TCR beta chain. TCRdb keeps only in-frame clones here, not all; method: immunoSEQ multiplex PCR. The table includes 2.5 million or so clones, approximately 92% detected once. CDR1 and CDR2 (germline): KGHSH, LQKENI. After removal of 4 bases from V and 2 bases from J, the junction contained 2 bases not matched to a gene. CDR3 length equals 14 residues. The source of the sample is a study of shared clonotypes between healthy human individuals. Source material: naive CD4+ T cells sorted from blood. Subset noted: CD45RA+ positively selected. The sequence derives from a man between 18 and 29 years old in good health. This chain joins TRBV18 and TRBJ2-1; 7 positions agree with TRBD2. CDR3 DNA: TGTGCCAGCTCACGGCGGGAGACCTACAATGAGCAGTTCTTC. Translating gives CASSRRETYNEQFF.